Listed below are T cell receptor beta chains from one sample, sequenced in a study of technical replicates of blood from a handful of donors. The repertoire was sequenced with immunoSEQ multiplex PCR; TCRdb's copy has only in-frame clones and lacks some. In the table there are approximately 74,000 clones, more than 95% of which are singletons. The source material was T cells isolated from PBMCs. These receptors originate from a human donor in good health. Both conserved end residues are part of each CDR3. A D gene is named only where the DNA matches it firmly. Clone size appears in some rows only: once, few, many, or a class for an expanded clone.

CDR3: CASSREGLGYEQYF; DNA: TGTGCCAGCAGCCGCGAGGGTCTGGGCTACGAGCAGTACTTC; J: TRBJ2-7; D: .; size: few; V: TRBV4-2
CDR3: CATSSGRDRVSNEQFF; DNA: TGTGCCACCAGCAGTGGCCGGGACAGGGTATCCAATGAGCAGTTCTTC; J: TRBJ2-1; D: TRBD1; size: .; V: TRBV15
CDR3: CAIRDSTYNEQFF; DNA: TGTGCCATCAGGGACTCTACCTACAATGAGCAGTTCTTC; J: TRBJ2-1; D: .; size: .; V: TRBV10-3
CDR3: CASSLSGTNTEAFF; DNA: TGTGCCAGCAGCCTCTCGGGGACTAACACTGAAGCTTTCTTT; J: TRBJ1-1; D: .; size: .; V: TRBV7-9
CDR3: CASRPTGGNNQPQHF; DNA: TGTGCCAGCAGACCTACCGGAGGAAATAATCAGCCCCAGCATTTT; J: TRBJ1-5; D: .; size: .; V: TRBV11-2
CDR3: CASSVAPDRYSGNTIYF; DNA: TGTGCCAGCAGCGTAGCCCCCGACAGATACTCTGGAAACACCATATATTTT; J: TRBJ1-3; D: .; size: once; V: TRBV9
CDR3: CASSQPNRGPGGAFF; DNA: TGTGCCAGCAGTCAACCCAACAGGGGCCCCGGGGGAGCTTTCTTT; J: TRBJ1-1; D: TRBD1; size: .; V: TRBV6-6
CDR3: CASSYWGTGSYEQYF; DNA: TGTGCCAGCAGTTACTGGGGGACAGGGTCCTACGAGCAGTACTTC; J: TRBJ2-7; D: TRBD1; size: once; V: TRBV6-5
CDR3: CSAISEETQYF; DNA: TGCAGTGCTATTTCCGAAGAGACCCAGTACTTC; J: TRBJ2-5; D: .; size: .; V: TRBV20-1
CDR3: CSVGTGVGGYTF; DNA: TGCAGCGTGGGGACAGGGGTTGGTGGCTACACCTTC; J: TRBJ1-2; D: TRBD1; size: .; V: TRBV29-1
CDR3: CASSERTGELFF; DNA: TGTGCCAGCAGCGAGCGCACCGGGGAGCTGTTTTTT; J: TRBJ2-2; D: .; size: .; V: TRBV9
CDR3: CASSLAISGVLETQYF; DNA: TGCGCCAGCAGCTTGGCAATCTCAGGGGTATTGGAGACCCAGTACTTC; J: TRBJ2-5; D: .; size: .; V: TRBV5-1
CDR3: CASSASSGRNEQFF; DNA: TGTGCCAGCAGTGCGTCTAGCGGTAGAAATGAGCAGTTCTTC; J: TRBJ2-1; D: TRBD2; size: .; V: TRBV2
CDR3: CASSSASPNTEAFF; DNA: TGTGCCAGCAGTTCCGCGAGCCCGAACACTGAAGCTTTCTTT; J: TRBJ1-1; D: .; size: .; V: TRBV6-5
CDR3: CASSSTHYNEQFF; DNA: TGTGCCAGCAGTTCAACACACTACAATGAGCAGTTCTTC; J: TRBJ2-1; D: .; size: .; V: TRBV27
CDR3: CANSSRTGEGTEAFF; DNA: TGCGCCAACAGCTCCCGGACAGGGGAGGGCACTGAAGCTTTCTTT; J: TRBJ1-1; D: TRBD1; size: .; V: TRBV5-1
CDR3: CASRKQGVAGELFF; DNA: TGTGCCAGCAGGAAACAGGGAGTAGCCGGGGAGCTGTTTTTT; J: TRBJ2-2; D: .; size: .; V: TRBV11-2
CDR3: CASSLRGDEQYF; DNA: TGCGCCAGCAGCTTACGCGGCGACGAGCAGTACTTC; J: TRBJ2-7; D: .; size: .; V: TRBV5-1
CDR3: CASSLDPPGTSTDTQYF; DNA: TGCGCCAGCAGCTTGGATCCCCCAGGGACTAGCACAGATACGCAGTATTTT; J: TRBJ2-3; D: .; size: .; V: TRBV5-1
CDR3: CASSPLGQGSAGELFF; DNA: TGTGCCAGCTCACCCCTGGGACAGGGGAGCGCCGGGGAGCTGTTTTTT; J: TRBJ2-2; D: TRBD1; size: .; V: TRBV18
CDR3: CASSFNTGGGTEAFF; DNA: TGCGCCAGCAGCTTTAATACAGGGGGGGGTACTGAAGCTTTCTTT; J: TRBJ1-1; D: TRBD1; size: .; V: TRBV5-1
CDR3: CASLGQASYEQYF; DNA: TGTGCCAGCCTTGGACAGGCTTCCTACGAGCAGTACTTC; J: TRBJ2-7; D: TRBD1; size: .; V: TRBV2
CDR3: CASSHPIPGQGVESQGYTF; DNA: TGCGCCAGCAGCCATCCTATTCCGGGACAGGGTGTCGAGTCGCAAGGCTACACCTTC; J: TRBJ1-2; D: TRBD1; size: .; V: TRBV4-1
CDR3: CSVDLTGGRNEQYF; DNA: TGCAGCGTTGATCTCACAGGGGGCCGGAACGAGCAGTACTTC; J: TRBJ2-7; D: TRBD1; size: .; V: TRBV29-1
CDR3: CASSVGRNTEAFF; DNA: TGTGCCAGCAGCGTAGGTAGGAACACTGAAGCTTTCTTT; J: TRBJ1-1; D: .; size: .; V: TRBV9
CDR3: CAWRSGKVSDEQYF; DNA: TGTGCCTGGAGATCCGGGAAGGTGAGCGACGAGCAGTACTTC; J: TRBJ2-7; D: .; size: .; V: TRBV30
CDR3: CASSLNFGDSYEQYF; DNA: TGTGCCAGCAGCTTAAATTTCGGGGACAGCTACGAGCAGTACTTC; J: TRBJ2-7; D: TRBD1; size: .; V: TRBV11-1
CDR3: CASSQGRVAGANVLTF; DNA: TGTGCCAGCAGCCAAGGCAGGGTAGCTGGGGCCAACGTCCTGACTTTC; J: TRBJ2-6; D: .; size: .; V: TRBV14
CDR3: CASSDGFHGIF; DNA: TGTGCCAGCAGTGACGGTTTCCACGGGATCTTT; J: TRBJ1-1; D: .; size: .; V: TRBV25-1
CDR3: CASSHSNRGTSSYNEQFF; DNA: TGCGCCAGCAGCCACTCCAACAGGGGGACCAGCTCCTACAATGAGCAGTTCTTC; J: TRBJ2-1; D: TRBD1; size: .; V: TRBV4-1
CDR3: CASRRTGGLETQYF; DNA: TGTGCCAGCAGGCGAACAGGGGGCTTAGAGACCCAGTACTTC; J: TRBJ2-5; D: TRBD1; size: .; V: TRBV5-4
CDR3: CAIRGSWGGEQYF; DNA: TGTGCCATCAGAGGCTCCTGGGGAGGCGAGCAGTACTTC; J: TRBJ2-7; D: .; size: .; V: TRBV10-3
CDR3: CASSQEDRGFYGYTF; DNA: TGCGCCAGCAGCCAAGAGGACAGGGGTTTCTATGGCTACACCTTC; J: TRBJ1-2; D: TRBD1; size: .; V: TRBV4-1
CDR3: CASSLRFASQGGPLEQYF; DNA: TGTGCCAGCAGTTTAAGATTTGCATCACAGGGGGGCCCCTTGGAGCAGTACTTC; J: TRBJ2-7; D: TRBD1; size: .; V: TRBV27
CDR3: CASLGGLAGYTF; DNA: TGTGCCAGCTTAGGGGGATTGGCGGGCTACACCTTC; J: TRBJ1-2; D: .; size: .; V: TRBV25-1
CDR3: CASSSPLGDTQYF; DNA: TGTGCCAGCAGTTCCCCCCTCGGGGATACGCAGTATTTT; J: TRBJ2-3; D: .; size: .; V: TRBV28
CDR3: CASSLADRGQFGYTF; DNA: TGTGCCAGCAGCTTGGCTGACAGGGGGCAGTTTGGCTACACCTTC; J: TRBJ1-2; D: TRBD1; size: .; V: TRBV5-4